These 7 T cell receptor beta chains were sequenced from one sample in a study of blood T cell repertoires in COVID-19. Assay used: immunoSEQ multiplex PCR; TCRdb lists only in-frame clones, some missing. The repertoire holds roughly 300,000 clones, with roughly 80% as singletons. The source material was peripheral blood. The receptor set was obtained from a human donor with COVID-19, enrolled during active disease. The donor label of this sample is uncertain.

The CDR3 loop is CASSEGRQNEQFF. The CDR3 DNA sequence: TGTGCCAGCAGTGAAGGGCGACAGAATGAGCAGTTCTTC. The chain uses TRBV6-1 and TRBJ2-1; possibly TRBD1 for D (5 bases). CDR3 length: 13 residues. Between the trimmed V and J ends, which lost 1 base and 7 bases, there was a span of 8 bases. Germline values: CDR1 MNHNS, CDR2 SASEGT.

The J gene is TRBJ2-5, the V gene TRBV7-3; unclear D gene. Germline-derived CDR1 and CDR2 are SGHTA and FQGTGA. The CDR3 contains 14 residues. The V end was cut by 4 bases, the J end by 2 bases, with 11 bases between. The CDR3 reads CASSSLGPQETQYF. CDR3 coding DNA: TGTGCCAGCAGCTCTCTTGGGCCACAAGAGACCCAGTACTTC.

The V call is TRBV7-2, the J call TRBJ2-1; 7 nucleotides line up with TRBD2. V shed 0 bases and J 4 bases; nucleotides not matched to a gene: 6. Germline CDR1 and CDR2: SGHTA and FQGNSA. This CDR3 is 16 amino acids long. In DNA form, the CDR3 reads TGTGCCAGCAGCTTAGCGGGGGGGACTCCTTACAATGAGCAGTTCTTC. Translated, it gives CASSLAGGTPYNEQFF.

This clone was counted only a few times. The chain links TRBV28 to TRBJ1-1, with D possibly being TRBD1 (5 bases). CDR3 length equals 15 residues. Deletions cut 2 bases from V and 4 bases from J, with 14 bases between. Germline V lookup: CDR1 MDHEN, CDR2 SYDVKM. The CDR3 nucleotides read TGTGCCAGCAGTTTACCCCAGGGCCTGGGCACTGAAGCTTTCTTT. Its protein is CASSLPQGLGTEAFF.

This CDR3 is CASSFLQGREHEQYF. Written as DNA, the CDR3 is TGCGCCAGCAGCTTCCTACAGGGAAGGGAACACGAGCAGTACTTC. The chain links TRBV5-1 to TRBJ2-7; tentative D call: TRBD1 (6 bases). The CDR3 contains 15 residues. V lost 2 bases, J lost 5 bases, and 17 bases lay in between. CDR1 is SGHRS and CDR2 is YFSETQ in the germline V gene.

The chain carries TRBV29-1 and TRBJ2-3, with TRBD2 identical over 9 bases. This CDR3 has 20 residues. CDR1 and CDR2 from the germline V gene are SQVTM and ANQGSEA. V was clipped by 0 bases and J by 2 bases; unmatched bases: 18. The CDR3 bases are TGCAGCGTTGAAGATATAATAGCGGGAGATGGGCGAGGGTCCACAGATACGCAGTATTTT. It is translated as CSVEDIIAGDGRGSTDTQYF.

The rearrangement links TRBV14 to TRBJ2-5; D might be TRBD1 (6 bases). Trimming shortened V by 4 bases and J by 5 bases, and 17 bases separated the two germline ends. The CDR3 runs 15 residues. The V gene's germline CDR1 is SGHDN and CDR2 FVKESK. CDR3 coding DNA: TGTGCCAGCAGCCCGGGGCTCAGGGGTTGGGAGACCCAGTACTTC. Encoded protein: CASSPGLRGWETQYF.